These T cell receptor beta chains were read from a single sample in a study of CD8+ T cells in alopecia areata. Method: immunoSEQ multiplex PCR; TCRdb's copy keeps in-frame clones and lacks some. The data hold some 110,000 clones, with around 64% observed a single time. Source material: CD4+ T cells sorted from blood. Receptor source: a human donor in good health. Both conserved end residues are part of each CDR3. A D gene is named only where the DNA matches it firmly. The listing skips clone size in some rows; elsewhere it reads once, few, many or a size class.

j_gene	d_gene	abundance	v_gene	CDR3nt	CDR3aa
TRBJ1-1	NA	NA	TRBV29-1	TGCAGCGTTGACCGGGAACAGGGTTGGCCCTTGAACACTGAAGCTTTCTTT	CSVDREQGWPLNTEAFF
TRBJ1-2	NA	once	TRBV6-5	TGTGCCAGCAGTTTCCAGGGAGCCTATGGCTACACCTTC	CASSFQGAYGYTF
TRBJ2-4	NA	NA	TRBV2	TGTGCCAGCACCAGCTTAGGAGGCACGGCGGGGAGGGCCAAAAACATTCAGTACTTC	CASTSLGGTAGRAKNIQYF
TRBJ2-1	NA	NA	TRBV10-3	TGTGCCATCAGTGAACGGAATGAGCAGTTCTTC	CAISERNEQFF
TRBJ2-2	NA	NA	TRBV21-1	NA	CASPFWGLGNTGELFF
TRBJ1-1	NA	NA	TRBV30	TGTGCCTGGACAGCTGAAGCTTTCTTT	CAWTAEAFF
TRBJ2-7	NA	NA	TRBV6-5	TGTGCCAGCAGTACGGGACGTGAGCAGTACTTC	CASSTGREQYF
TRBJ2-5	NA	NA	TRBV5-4	TGTGCCAGCAGCTTGGTTACTAGCCAAGAGACCCAGTACTTC	CASSLVTSQETQYF
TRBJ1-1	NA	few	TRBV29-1	TGCAGCGTGTTGATCCTGAACACTGAAGCTTTCTTT	CSVLILNTEAFF
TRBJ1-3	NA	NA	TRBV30	TGTGCCTGGAGTCGGGTTGGAAACACCATATATTTT	CAWSRVGNTIYF
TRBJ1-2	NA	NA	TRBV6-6	TGTGCCAGCAGTAGTCCGGGCAGACTTCTCCGGGGCTACACCTTC	CASSSPGRLLRGYTF
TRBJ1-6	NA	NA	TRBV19	TGTGCCAGTAGTATCAGCTCCTATAATTCACCCCTCCACTTT	CASSISSYNSPLHF
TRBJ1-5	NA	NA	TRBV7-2	TGTGCCAGCAGCCTAGCTCACGGTAGCAATCAGCCCCAGCATTTT	CASSLAHGSNQPQHF
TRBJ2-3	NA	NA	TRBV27	TGTGCCAGCAGTTCGCGGACAGATACGCAGTATTTT	CASSSRTDTQYF
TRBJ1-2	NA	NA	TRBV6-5	TGTGCCAGCAGTTTCGCCAGTAACTATGGCTACACCTTC	CASSFASNYGYTF
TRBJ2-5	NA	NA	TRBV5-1	TGCGCCAGCAGCCCACGGGAGTCAGTTCAAGAGACCCAGTACTTC	CASSPRESVQETQYF
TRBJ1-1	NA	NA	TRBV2	TGTGCCAGCAGGGGGGAAGGGTCGAACACTGAAGCTTTCTTT	CASRGEGSNTEAFF
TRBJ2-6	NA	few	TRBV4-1	TGCGCCAGCAGCCACGGTCAGGGCGGCTTCTCTGGGGCCAACGTCCTGACTTTC	CASSHGQGGFSGANVLTF
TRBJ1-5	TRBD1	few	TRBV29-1	TGCAGCGCGCGACAGGGTGAGAGACAGCCCCAGCATTTT	CSARQGERQPQHF
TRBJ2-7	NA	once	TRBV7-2	TGTGCCAGCAGCCGAACGAGGGTTAGCTCCTACGAGCAGTACTTC	CASSRTRVSSYEQYF
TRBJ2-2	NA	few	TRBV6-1	TGTGCCAGCAACCTAGATGGGCAGAACACCGGGGAGCTGTTTTTT	CASNLDGQNTGELFF
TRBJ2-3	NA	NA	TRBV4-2	TGTGCCAGCAGCCGGACGGCTGCTGAAGATACGCAGTATTTT	CASSRTAAEDTQYF
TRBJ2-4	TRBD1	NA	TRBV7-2	TGTGCCAGCAGCTTAGACCCAGGGGGCAAAAACATTCAGTACTTC	CASSLDPGGKNIQYF
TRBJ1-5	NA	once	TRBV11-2	TGTGCCAGCAGCTTGGGAGGAGTCAGCAATCAGCCCCAGCATTTT	CASSLGGVSNQPQHF
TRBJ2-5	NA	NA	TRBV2	TGTGCCAGCAGTGAATTCAATCGGGAGACCCAGTACTTC	CASSEFNRETQYF
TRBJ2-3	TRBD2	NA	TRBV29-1	TGCAGCGCCGCCCCTAGCGGGGGGGCTGGGGATACGCAGTATTTT	CSAAPSGGAGDTQYF
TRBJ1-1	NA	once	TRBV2	TGTGCCAGCAGTGAACAGGGGTTAAACACTGAAGCTTTCTTT	CASSEQGLNTEAFF
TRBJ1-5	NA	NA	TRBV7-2	TGTGCCAGCAGCTTAAACGAAAATCAGCCCCAGCATTTT	CASSLNENQPQHF
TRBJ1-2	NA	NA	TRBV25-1	TGTGCCAGCAGTGAGGACGCCTATGGCTACACCTTC	CASSEDAYGYTF
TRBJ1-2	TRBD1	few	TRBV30	TGTGCCTCACAGGGGACCGAGACTAACTATGGCTACACCTTC	CASQGTETNYGYTF
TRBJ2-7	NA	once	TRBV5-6	TGTGCCAGCAGCCCCGGCCCCACCGAGGTCGAGCAGTACTTC	CASSPGPTEVEQYF
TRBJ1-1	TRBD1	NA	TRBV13	TGTGCCAGCAGCCCAGGACAGGGGGCGCATGTAGCTGAAGCTTTCTTT	CASSPGQGAHVAEAFF
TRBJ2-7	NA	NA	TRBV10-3	TGTGCCGCCGGGGGTAGGGATTCCTACGAGCAGTACTTC	CAAGGRDSYEQYF
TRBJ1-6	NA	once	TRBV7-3	TGTGCCAGCAGCTTTGGCAGGCCTAATTCACCCCTCCACTTT	CASSFGRPNSPLHF
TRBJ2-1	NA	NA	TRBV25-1	TGTGCCAGCACCGCCGAGGTGGGTGAGCAGTTCTTC	CASTAEVGEQFF
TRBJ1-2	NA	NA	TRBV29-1	TGCAGCGTGCCCGTCATTCGGGGCTACACCTTC	CSVPVIRGYTF
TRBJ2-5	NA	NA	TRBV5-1	TGCGCCAGCAGCCCGGGGAGCGGCTTAGAGACCCAGTACTTC	CASSPGSGLETQYF
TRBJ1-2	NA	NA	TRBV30	TGTGCCTGGAGTGTCGTTAGCGGTGGCTACACCTTC	CAWSVVSGGYTF
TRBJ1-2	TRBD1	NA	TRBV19	TGTGCCAGCTTGGAACAGGGGGCCGCTCCGACAAACTATGGCTACACCTTC	CASLEQGAAPTNYGYTF
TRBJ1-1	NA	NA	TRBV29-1	TGCAGCGTTGGATGGGCGAGGGGCACTGAAGCTTTCTTT	CSVGWARGTEAFF
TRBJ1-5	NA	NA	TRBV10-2	TGCGCCAGCGGACCCAATCAGCCCCAGCATTTT	CASGPNQPQHF
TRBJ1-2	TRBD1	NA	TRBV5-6	TGTGCCAGCAGATTGGACAGGGGGCACGGCTACACCTTC	CASRLDRGHGYTF
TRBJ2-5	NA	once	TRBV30	TGTGCCTGGACAGGAGCGCAAGAGACCCAGTACTTC	CAWTGAQETQYF
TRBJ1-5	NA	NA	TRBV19	TGTGCCAGTAGAAAGGGGCAGGGAAATAGCAATCAGCCCCAGCATTTT	CASRKGQGNSNQPQHF
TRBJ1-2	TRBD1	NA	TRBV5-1	TGCGCCAGCAGCTTGCCAGGCAGGGGGCTCGATGGCTACACCTTC	CASSLPGRGLDGYTF
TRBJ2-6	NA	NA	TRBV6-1	TGTGCCAGCAGTGAAACCTACACTACTGGGGCCAACGTCCTGACTTTC	CASSETYTTGANVLTF
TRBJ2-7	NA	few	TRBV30	TGTGCCTGGAGCAGACAGCTATCCTACGAGCAGTACTTC	CAWSRQLSYEQYF
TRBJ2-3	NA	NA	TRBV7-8	TGCGCCAGCAGCTACCAGTCCCTGCTGACTGAGGAAGATACGCAGTATTTT	CASSYQSLLTEEDTQYF